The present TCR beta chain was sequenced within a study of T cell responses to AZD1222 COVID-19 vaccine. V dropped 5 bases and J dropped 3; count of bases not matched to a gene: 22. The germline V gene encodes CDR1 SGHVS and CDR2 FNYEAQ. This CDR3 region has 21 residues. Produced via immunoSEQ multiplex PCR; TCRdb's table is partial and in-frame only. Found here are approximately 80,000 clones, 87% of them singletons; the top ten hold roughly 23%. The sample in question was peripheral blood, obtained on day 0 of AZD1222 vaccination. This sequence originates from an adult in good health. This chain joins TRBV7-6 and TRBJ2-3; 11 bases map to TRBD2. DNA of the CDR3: TGTGCCAGCAGCCCGCGTTGGGCTTCGGGGGCTAGCGGGAGGAATACAGATACGCAGTATTTT. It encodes CASSPRWASGASGRNTDTQYF. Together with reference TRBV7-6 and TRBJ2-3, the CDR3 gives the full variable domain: GAGVSQSPRYKVTKRGQDVALRCDPISGHVSLYWYRQALGQGPEFLTYFNYEAQQDKSGLPNDRFSAERPEGSISTLTIQRTEQRDSAMYRCASSPRWASGASGRNTDTQYFGPGTRLTVL.